Each of the 26 T cell receptor beta chains below was sequenced from the same sample in a study of Tregs in tolerant kidney transplant recipients. Profiled with immunoSEQ multiplex PCR; TCRdb holds only in-frame clones, not every one. The data show roughly 250,000 clones, with 65% to 85% seen just once and roughly 0.67% held by the top ten. The sequenced sample was CD4+ T cells from blood. These receptors originate from a human donor in good health.

The chain recombines TRBV6-1 with TRBJ2-2; no reliable D call. CDR3 length: 13 residues. V gave up 0 bases and J gave up 5 bases, with 4 bases separating them. Germline CDR1 and CDR2: MNHNS and SASEGT. CDR3 sequence reads: CASSEARTGELFF. In DNA form, the CDR3 reads TGTGCCAGCAGTGAAGCCAGGACCGGGGAGCTGTTTTTT.

The rearrangement links TRBV11-1 to TRBJ2-5; 8 nucleotides agree with TRBD1. Germline V CDR1 and CDR2: SGHAT, FQDESV (reference sequence). There are 15 residues in the CDR3. Trimming cost V 10 bases and J 2 bases; bases outside gene matches: 12. In nucleotides, the CDR3 is TGTGCCACCACACTACGGGGACAGGCACAAGAGACCCAGTACTTC. It translates to CATTLRGQAQETQYF.

The rearrangement uses TRBV18 and TRBJ2-7; 7 positions match TRBD2. The V segment lost 3 bases and the J segment 3 bases; nucleotides outside the gene matches: 2. The V gene's germline CDR1 is KGHSH and CDR2 LQKENI. The CDR3 loop spans 13 amino acids. The CDR3 reads CASSPGGGYEQYF. The CDR3 coding sequence is TGTGCCAGCTCACCGGGGGGGGGCTACGAGCAGTACTTC.

This chain joins TRBV2 and TRBJ1-1; a weak D match, TRBD1 (6 bases). The CDR3 loop spans 12 amino acids. Trimming left V 8 bases short and J 1 base short, with 8 bases between. CDR1 is SNHLY and CDR2 is FYNNEI in the germline V gene. The CDR3: CASGTRNTEAFF. The CDR3 bases are TGTGCCAGCGGGACACGGAACACTGAAGCTTTCTTT.

The genes are TRBV7-6 and TRBJ2-1; D may be TRBD2 (6 bases). CDR3 size: 15 residues. CDR1 and CDR2 from the germline V gene are SGHVS and FNYEAQ. The germline V and J ends were trimmed by 2 bases and 3 bases, with 11 bases remaining between them. CDR3: CASSLLREIYNEQFF. CDR3 sequence (DNA): TGTGCCAGCAGCTTATTACGGGAGATCTACAATGAGCAGTTCTTC.

J is TRBJ2-5 and V is TRBV7-2; 11 nucleotides agree with TRBD2. This CDR3 comprises 14 residues. With 4 bases clipped from V and 3 bases from J, the junction kept 1 base outside the gene matches. The germline V gene has CDR1 SGHTA and CDR2 FQGNSA. CDR3 nucleotides: TGTGCCAGCAGCTCGGGACTAGCGGAAGAGACCCAGTACTTC. Translation: CASSSGLAEETQYF.

This rearrangement joins TRBV30 to TRBJ1-5; D gene uncertain. This CDR3 has 13 residues. V lost 0 bases to trimming and J lost 3 bases, with 6 bases between them. Germline-derived CDR1 and CDR2 are GTSNPN and SVGIG (reference sequence). The CDR3 DNA is TGTGCCTGGAGTGTAAGGGACAATCAGCCCCAGCATTTT. Translated: CAWSVRDNQPQHF.

This clone was detected only once. This chain joins TRBV6-6 and TRBJ2-7; D gene uncertain. Trimming cost V 4 bases and J 3 bases, with 4 bases left between them. The CDR3 runs to 11 residues. CDR1 and CDR2 from the germline V gene are MNHNY and SVGAGI (reference sequence). CDR3 coding DNA: TGTGCCAGCAGTTCATACTACGAGCAGTACTTC. It yields the protein CASSSYYEQYF.

This clone was picked up one time. Within the sample, other DNA sequences also encode this same CDR3. V is TRBV5-1 and J is TRBJ2-3; no clear D. This CDR3 has 13 amino acids. In germline, CDR1 is SGHRS, CDR2 YFSETQ. V was trimmed by 0 bases and J by 1 base, leaving 3 bases between them. The CDR3 region is CASSLGGTDTQYF. The CDR3 nucleotides read TGCGCCAGCAGCTTGGGCGGCACAGATACGCAGTATTTT.

The chain is built from TRBV10-3 and TRBJ1-4; 8 bases match TRBD1. The trim removed 2 bases at V and 5 bases at J, leaving 7 bases unmatched. The CDR3 extends over 16 amino acids. Germline CDR1 reads ENHRY; CDR2 reads SYGVKD. CDR3 in DNA: TGTGCCATCAGTGAGCAAGCAGGGGGCGCGAATGAAAAACTGTTTTTT. Translated: CAISEQAGGANEKLFF.

There are a few counts of this clone. The junction departs from the called germline gene at one end, perhaps through a read error. The V and J genes are TRBV11-2 and TRBJ2-7; 12 bases are a match to TRBD1. The CDR3 is 16 amino acids. Germline CDR1 and CDR2: SGHAT and FQNNGV. The CDR3 sequence: CASSIRPGTGGTGPGF. The DNA of the CDR3 is TGTGCCAGCAGCATACGACCCGGGACAGGGGGCACGGGGCCGGGCTTC.

This chain connects TRBV7-2 to TRBJ2-1; D is tentatively TRBD1 or TRBD2 (6 bases each). CDR1 and CDR2 from the germline V gene are SGHTA and FQGNSA. V lost 5 bases and J lost 2, with 13 bases in between. The CDR3 runs 15 residues. This chain's CDR3 is CASSHSGGPYNEQFF. The CDR3 DNA reads TGTGCCAGCAGCCACTCTGGGGGGCCCTACAATGAGCAGTTCTTC.

The chain is built from TRBV5-1 and TRBJ2-7; 7 nucleotides agree with TRBD1. CDR1 is SGHRS, CDR2 YFSETQ, per germline. Trimming at V came to 0 bases and at J to 5 bases, leaving 11 bases not matched to a gene. The CDR3 sequence is 16 residues long. CDR3 protein: CASSLAPTGKLDEQYF. The CDR3 coding sequence is TGCGCCAGCAGCTTGGCCCCGACAGGGAAACTCGACGAGCAGTACTTC.

The gene calls are TRBV18 and TRBJ1-4; 10 bases match TRBD1. The J segment lost 0 bases and the V segment lost 5 bases, leaving 0 bases of the junction unmatched. This CDR3 spans 15 amino acids. CDR1 is KGHSH, CDR2 LQKENI, per germline. Written as DNA, the CDR3 is TGTGCCAGCTCAGGGACAGGGGCAACTAATGAAAAACTGTTTTTT. Protein product: CASSGTGATNEKLFF.

The V gene is TRBV9, the J gene TRBJ2-1, with TRBD2 matching over 7 bases. The V segment lost 1 base and the J segment 9 bases; nucleotides outside the gene matches: 10. CDR1 and CDR2 from the germline V gene are SGDLS and YYNGEE. The CDR3 loop spans 15 amino acids. CDR3 in amino acids: CASSVTPGGNTEQFF. The CDR3 DNA follows: TGTGCCAGCAGCGTAACCCCGGGGGGAAACACTGAGCAGTTCTTC.

V usage is TRBV9 and J usage is TRBJ2-1, with D unresolved. With 0 bases removed from V and 8 bases from J, the gap between germline ends came to 6 bases. The CDR3 contains 12 residues. Germline CDR1 SGDLS, CDR2 YYNGEE. This CDR3 reads CASSVASDEQFF. CDR3 coding DNA: TGTGCCAGCAGCGTAGCAAGTGATGAGCAGTTCTTC.

The chain carries TRBV7-2 and TRBJ2-7, with D tentatively TRBD2 (5 bases). Trimming removed 1 base from V and 0 bases from J, with 13 bases in between. This CDR3 comprises 16 residues. Germline V gene lookup returns CDR1 SGHTA and CDR2 FQGNSA. Here the CDR3 DNA reads TGTGCCAGCAGCTTAGGGGCCGGAACTAGCTCCTACGAGCAGTACTTC. Translation gives CASSLGAGTSSYEQYF.

V and J are TRBV7-6 and TRBJ1-4; 8 bases line up with TRBD1. The CDR3 contains 13 residues. Per germline, CDR1 SGHVS and CDR2 FNYEAQ. Trimming at V came to 2 bases and at J to 8 bases, leaving 1 base not matched to a gene. CDR3 coding DNA: TGTGCCAGCAGCTTAACAGGGGGAGAAAAACTGTTTTTT. Encoded protein: CASSLTGGEKLFF.

With respect to this clone: An end of the junction differs from the germline gene, which may be a read error. This chain connects TRBV7-7 to TRBJ2-5, with TRBD1 matching 7 bases. The germline gives CDR1 SSHAT, CDR2 FNYEAQ (reference sequence). The CDR3 length is 15 residues. The DNA for the CDR3 is TGTGCTAGCATCCTCGGACAGGTAGGTAGGCGGACCCAGTACTTC. Protein sequence: CASILGQVGRRTQYF.

J is TRBJ2-7 and V is TRBV19; 10 bases are shared with TRBD2. J was trimmed by 2 bases and V by 2 bases; bases with no gene match: 3. This CDR3 contains 15 residues. CDR1 and CDR2 (germline): LNHDA, SQIVND (reference sequence). The CDR3 sequence is CASSISSGGAYEQYF. CDR3 coding DNA: TGTGCCAGTAGTATATCTAGCGGGGGAGCCTACGAGCAGTACTTC. Supplemented by reference TRBV19 and TRBJ2-7, the full variable domain reads DGGITQSPKYLFRKEGQNVTLSCEQNLNHDAMYWYRQDPGQGLRLIYYSQIVNDFQKGDIAEGYSVSREKKESFPLTVTSAQKNPTAFYLCASSISSGGAYEQYFGPGTRLTVT.

J is TRBJ1-6 and V is TRBV5-8, with TRBD1 as a possible D gene (5 bases). CDR1 and CDR2 from the germline V gene are SGHTS and YDEGEE. CDR3 length: 18 residues. V lost 1 base and J 0 bases, leaving 14 bases between the germline ends. The CDR3 loop reads CASSLWGSKSSYNSPLHF. CDR3 DNA sequence: TGTGCCAGCAGCTTGTGGGGCAGCAAAAGCTCCTATAATTCACCCCTCCACTTT.

J is TRBJ1-1 and V is TRBV15; D unclear. V lost 2 bases to trimming and J lost 6 bases, with 16 bases between them. The CDR3 extends over 15 amino acids. Germline values: CDR1 LNHNV, CDR2 YYDKDF (reference sequence). This CDR3 is CATSRLPGSLPEAFF. The DNA for the CDR3 is TGTGCCACCAGCAGACTACCTGGCAGTCTCCCTGAAGCTTTCTTT.

This clone was counted a single time. This sequence joins TRBV5-5 and TRBJ1-1; D gene unclear. The CDR3 has 17 residues. Trimming took off 6 bases at V and 3 bases at J, with 24 bases between the two ends. Per germline, CDR1 SGHKS and CDR2 YYEKEE (reference sequence). CDR3 sequence (DNA): TGTGCCAGCACCGTCGACACGGCCCTTAGTTTGGACACTGAAGCTTTCTTT. It specifies CASTVDTALSLDTEAFF. The whole variable domain, remainder taken from reference TRBV5-5 and TRBJ1-1, is DAGVTQSPTHLIKTRGQQVTLRCSPISGHKSVSWYQQVLGQGPQFIFQYYEKEERGRGNFPDRFSARQFPNYSSELNVNALLLGDSALYLCASTVDTALSLDTEAFFGQGTRLTVV.

This clone was observed a few times. This rearrangement joins TRBV15 to TRBJ2-3, with TRBD2 matching over 13 bases. This CDR3 has 19 residues. Losses at the gene ends were 4 bases for V and 5 bases for J; bases not matched to a gene: 15. CDR1 and CDR2 (germline): LNHNV, YYDKDF (reference sequence). The CDR3 DNA is TGTGCCACCAGCACCTTATTCCCCCGGACTAGCGGGGGCGGAGATACGCAGTATTTT. Translating gives CATSTLFPRTSGGGDTQYF. Combining the CDR3 with reference TRBV15 and TRBJ2-3 gives the whole variable domain DAMVIQNPRYQVTQFGKPVTLSCSQTLNHNVMYWYQQKSSQAPKLLFHYYDKDFNNEADTPDNFQSRRPNTSFCFLDIRSPGLGDTAMYLCATSTLFPRTSGGGDTQYFGPGTRLTVL.

This rearrangement joins TRBV10-1 to TRBJ2-7; the D is unclear. The CDR3 has 15 residues. The V end lost 10 bases, the J end lost 4 bases, and 23 bases lay between the germline ends. Germline values: CDR1 WNHNN, CDR2 SYGVQD (reference sequence). CDR3: CATRDGRDDQYEQYF. Written as DNA, the CDR3 is TGCGCCACCCGCGATGGGCGAGACGATCAATACGAGCAGTACTTC.

This chain joins TRBV10-1 and TRBJ2-2; maybe TRBD1 (6 bases). Per germline, CDR1 WNHNN and CDR2 SYGVQD (reference sequence). V was cut by 9 bases and J by 1 base, with 9 bases left in between. The CDR3 is 13 amino acids. This chain's CDR3 is CASGTRNTGELFF. As DNA, the CDR3 is TGCGCCAGTGGGACACGGAACACCGGGGAGCTGTTTTTT.